These 17 T cell receptor beta chains were all obtained from the same sample, sequenced in a study of blood T cell repertoires in COVID-19. The method was immunoSEQ multiplex PCR; TCRdb's version includes in-frame clones alone and lacks a portion of them. Among around 110,000 clones listed, roughly 75% were seen once. Sequenced input: peripheral blood. These receptors originate from a man aged 55 to 70 with active or convalescent COVID-19.

This rearrangement joins TRBV15 to TRBJ2-2; 7 bases agree with TRBD2. V was clipped by 0 bases and J by 3 bases; unmatched bases: 1. Germline V gene lookup returns CDR1 LNHNV and CDR2 YYDKDF (reference sequence). CDR3 length: 15 amino acids. This CDR3 is CATSRDGGDTGELFF. Written as DNA, the CDR3 is TGTGCCACCAGCAGAGATGGGGGGGACACCGGGGAGCTGTTTTTT.

This clone has a handful of counts. The chain links TRBV7-6 to TRBJ1-5; possible D gene TRBD1, 5 bases. The germline gives CDR1 SGHVS, CDR2 FNYEAQ. V was clipped by 1 base and J by 4 bases, with 8 bases between them. The CDR3 has 14 amino acids. The CDR3 loop is CASSLGGTNQPQHF. DNA for the CDR3: TGTGCCAGCAGCTTAGGGGGGACTAATCAGCCCCAGCATTTT.

The V gene is TRBV27, the J gene TRBJ1-1, with D possibly TRBD1 on 6 matching bases. The CDR3 extends over 18 amino acids. V lost 4 bases to trimming and J lost 0 bases, with 21 bases between them. Germline CDR1 MNHEY, CDR2 SMNVEV (reference sequence). The CDR3, as DNA: TGTGCCAGCAGTTCCCCCGAGCGGGACAATTTCATGAACACTGAAGCTTTCTTT. It encodes CASSSPERDNFMNTEAFF.

The gene calls are TRBV10-2 and TRBJ2-5; 7 nucleotides line up with TRBD2. Germline V CDR1 and CDR2: WSHSY, SAAADI. V lost 6 bases and J lost 2; bases outside the gene matches: 3. This CDR3 comprises 13 residues. The CDR3 here is CASSRGRQETQYF. CDR3 nucleotides: TGCGCCAGCAGCCGCGGGAGACAAGAGACCCAGTACTTC.

The chain is built from TRBV7-8 and TRBJ1-2; 9 nucleotides match TRBD1. Losses at the gene ends were 3 bases for V and 8 bases for J; bases not matched to a gene: 13. Germline lookup yields CDR1 SGHVS and CDR2 FQNEAQ. The CDR3 totals 16 residues. The CDR3 is CASSFLGQGNKEGYTF. DNA of the CDR3: TGTGCCAGCAGCTTCCTGGGACAGGGCAATAAGGAAGGCTACACCTTC.

Only one count was recorded for this clone. The gene calls are TRBV10-3 and TRBJ2-4, with 10 bases lining up with TRBD2. Germline CDR1 ENHRY, CDR2 SYGVKD. V dropped 2 bases and J dropped 5; count of bases not matched to a gene: 6. The CDR3 runs to 16 residues. The CDR3 DNA follows: TGTGCCATCAGTGAGAGGCTAGCGGGAGTTGAAAACATTCAGTACTTC. Its protein is CAISERLAGVENIQYF.

This clone appeared a single time. The chain's CDR3 is CASSLGGGLGEKLFF. CDR3 in DNA: TGTGCCAGCAGTCTAGGAGGAGGTCTTGGGGAAAAACTGTTTTTT. The chain combines TRBV25-1 with TRBJ1-4; D not certain. The CDR3 consists of 15 residues. Germline V gene lookup returns CDR1 MGHDK and CDR2 SYGVNS. The V end was cut by 5 bases, the J end by 8 bases, with 18 bases between.

The chain couples TRBV10-3 to TRBJ2-7, with 10 bases that match TRBD1. With 6 bases clipped from V and 2 bases from J, the junction kept 13 bases outside the gene matches. This CDR3 has 17 amino acids. CDR1 and CDR2 from the germline V gene are ENHRY and SYGVKD. The CDR3 sequence: CAISRAPGTGETYEQYF. CDR3 nucleotide sequence: TGTGCCATCAGCCGAGCCCCCGGGACAGGGGAAACCTACGAGCAGTACTTC.

The rearrangement links TRBV28 to TRBJ1-3; a possible D gene is TRBD1 (5 bases). The V end was cut by 6 bases, the J end by 2 bases, with 11 bases between. CDR3 length: 14 amino acids. The germline V gene has CDR1 MDHEN and CDR2 SYDVKM. In DNA, the CDR3 is TGTGCCAGCAGGGGCGGGGGGACTGGAAACACCATATATTTT. Amino acids: CASRGGGTGNTIYF.

The chain joins TRBV28 to TRBJ1-1, with TRBD1 matching over 7 bases. The CDR3 length is 15 residues. The germline CDR1 and CDR2 sequences are MDHEN and SYDVKM. V lost 6 bases to trimming and J lost 4 bases; unmatched junction nucleotides: 11. The CDR3, as DNA: TGTGCCAGCAGCTTCGTAGGGGGCAGGGGCACTGAAGCTTTCTTT. This encodes CASSFVGGRGTEAFF.

The chain has TRBV27 and TRBJ1-2; TRBD1 agrees at 7 bases. V gave up 5 bases and J gave up 5 bases; unmatched junction bases: 14. The CDR3 is made up of 16 amino acids. Germline CDR1 is MNHEY and CDR2 is SMNVEV (reference sequence). CDR3 in amino acids: CASSNRGQGQIYGYTF. Written as DNA, the CDR3 is TGTGCCAGCAGTAACAGGGGCCAGGGCCAAATTTATGGCTACACCTTC.

The chain links TRBV10-2 to TRBJ2-7; a possible D gene is TRBD1 (5 bases). Per the germline V gene, CDR1 is WSHSY and CDR2 is SAAADI. V lost 0 bases to trimming and J lost 1 base, with 13 bases between them. The CDR3 loop spans 16 amino acids. Written as DNA, the CDR3 is TGCGCCAGCAGTGAGTCGAGGTCAGGGATATCCTACGAGCAGTACTTC. Encoded protein: CASSESRSGISYEQYF.

This sequence joins TRBV7-9 and TRBJ2-7; 9 nucleotides align to TRBD1. CDR3 length equals 15 residues. Per the germline V gene, CDR1 is SEHNR and CDR2 is FQNEAQ (reference sequence). With V trimmed by 5 bases and J by 2 bases, 7 bases remained unmatched. For the CDR3, the DNA is TGTGCCAGCAGCCTCGGGACAGGGATCCCCTACGAGCAGTACTTC. Translated: CASSLGTGIPYEQYF.

In this sample, this clone turned up a few times. The rearrangement uses TRBV7-9 and TRBJ1-2; D gene ambiguous. Germline lookup yields CDR1 SEHNR and CDR2 FQNEAQ (reference sequence). V lost 5 bases and J 4 bases, leaving 8 bases between the germline ends. The CDR3 is 12 amino acids. The CDR3 region is CASSTRSYGYTF. The DNA for the CDR3 is TGTGCCAGCAGCACACGTTCCTATGGCTACACCTTC.

This rearrangement joins TRBV30 to TRBJ2-6; TRBD1 agrees at 9 bases. From germline, CDR1 is GTSNPN and CDR2 SVGIG (reference sequence). This CDR3 comprises 21 residues. After removal of 2 bases from V and 2 bases from J, the junction contained 19 bases not matched to a gene. The CDR3 reads CAWSLRDRERLLSPGANVLTF. CDR3 nucleotides: TGTGCCTGGAGTCTCCGGGACAGGGAACGTCTGCTGAGCCCTGGGGCCAACGTCCTGACTTTC.

This chain links TRBV7-2 with TRBJ1-2; tentatively, D is TRBD1 (5 bases). Germline V gives CDR1 SGHTA, CDR2 FQGNSA. V was pared by 0 bases and J by 0 bases, with 17 bases between. The CDR3 has 18 amino acids. The CDR3 nucleotides read TGTGCCAGCAGCTTAGCTGGAGCACAAAGGGGATCTAACTATGGCTACACCTTC. Amino acid sequence: CASSLAGAQRGSNYGYTF.

The chain combines TRBV6-6 with TRBJ1-5; possible D gene TRBD1, 6 bases. The CDR3 is 15 residues long. Germline V gene lookup returns CDR1 MNHNY and CDR2 SVGAGI (reference sequence). With 2 bases removed from V and 3 bases from J, the gap between germline ends came to 11 bases. Written as DNA, the CDR3 is TGTGCCAGCAGTTACCCAGGGGCCCCCAATCAGCCCCAGCATTTT. This sequence encodes CASSYPGAPNQPQHF.